Below, 11 T cell receptor beta chains from the same sample are listed, as sequenced in a study of radiotherapy plus CTLA-4 blockade in lung cancer. Sequencing was performed with immunoSEQ multiplex PCR; in TCRdb, only in-frame clones are kept and a portion is missing. Here the sample spans tens of thousands of clones, 85% to 90% being singletons. The sequenced sample was peripheral blood, obtained from a patient treated with radiotherapy plus ipilimumab. Receptors were obtained from a human donor with non-small cell lung cancer that progressed on radiotherapy plus ipilimumab.

V usage is TRBV19 and J usage is TRBJ2-2; possible D gene TRBD1, 6 bases. CDR3 length: 14 amino acids. Germline V CDR1 and CDR2: LNHDA, SQIVND (reference sequence). V lost 5 bases and J lost 5, with 12 bases in between. The CDR3 DNA reads TGTGCCAGTAGTTCGTGGACAGATACCGGGGAGCTGTTTTTT. This codes for CASSSWTDTGELFF.

This clone was recorded a few times. This chain links TRBV19 with TRBJ1-2; 9 bases align to TRBD1. The CDR3 totals 13 residues. Unmatched junction bases numbered 7, after V lost 8 bases and J lost 6 bases. CDR1 is LNHDA and CDR2 is SQIVND in the germline V gene (reference sequence). The CDR3 region has the DNA TGTGCCAGTCGCGGGACAGGGAAGGATGGCTACACCTTC. It translates to CASRGTGKDGYTF.

This clone showed up just once. The chain couples TRBV7-2 to TRBJ2-7, with D possibly being TRBD2 (6 bases). Germline V gives CDR1 SGHTA, CDR2 FQGNSA. V gave up 2 bases and J gave up 5 bases, with 10 bases separating them. This CDR3 has 13 amino acids. CDR3 bases: TGTGCCAGCAGCTTAAAGGAGGGCCACGAGCAGTACTTC. Amino acid sequence: CASSLKEGHEQYF. Filled out from reference TRBV7-2 and TRBJ2-7, the complete variable domain reads GAGVSQSPSNKVTEKGKDVELRCDPISGHTALYWYRQSLGQGLEFLIYFQGNSAPDKSGLPSDRFSAERTGGSVSTLTIQRTQQEDSAVYLCASSLKEGHEQYFGPGTRLTVT.

The chain links TRBV7-2 to TRBJ1-5, with a tentative D call TRBD1 (5 bases). Looked up from germline, CDR1 is SGHTA and CDR2 is FQGNSA. The CDR3 covers 13 residues. V was pared by 4 bases and J by 5 bases, with 9 bases between. This chain's CDR3 is CASSSGTDQPQHF. CDR3 nucleotide sequence: TGTGCCAGCAGCTCCGGGACGGATCAGCCCCAGCATTTT.

The chain joins TRBV4-3 to TRBJ2-3; a possible D gene is TRBD2 (5 bases). This CDR3 has 14 residues. In germline, CDR1 is LGHNA, CDR2 YSLEER. The V and J ends lost 1 base and 4 bases respectively, with 9 bases between them. The CDR3 reads CASSQGDYPDTQYF. The DNA of the CDR3 is TGCGCCAGCAGCCAAGGAGACTACCCAGATACGCAGTATTTT.

The chain's CDR3 is CASSQEEHRVTYNSPLHF. CDR3 coding DNA: TGCGCCAGCAGCCAAGAAGAGCACAGGGTCACCTATAATTCACCCCTCCACTTT. The chain carries TRBV4-1 and TRBJ1-6, with D possibly TRBD1 on 6 matching bases. Germline V gene lookup returns CDR1 MGHRA and CDR2 YSYEKL. This CDR3 spans 18 amino acids. Trimming shortened V by 0 bases and J by 2 bases, and 14 bases separated the two germline ends.

This clone was seen a single time. In DNA, the CDR3 is TGTGCCAGCAGCTTAGATCTTTTTAGGGGGGGCTACGAGCAGTACTTC. Its protein product is CASSLDLFRGGYEQYF. J is TRBJ2-7 and V is TRBV11-2; the D gene is possibly TRBD2 (7 bases). Trimming took off 0 bases at V and 3 bases at J, with 15 bases between the two ends. CDR1 is SGHAT and CDR2 is FQNNGV in the germline V gene. There are 16 residues in the CDR3.

This clone was counted a single time. The chain combines TRBV7-2 with TRBJ2-5, with a weak D call TRBD2 (6 bases). The CDR3 runs to 13 residues. Trimming removed 1 base from V and 5 bases from J, with 8 bases in between. CDR1 is SGHTA and CDR2 is FQGNSA in the germline V gene. CDR3: CASSLGRDETQYF. DNA for the CDR3: TGTGCCAGCAGCTTAGGGCGGGATGAGACCCAGTACTTC.

The CDR3 nucleotides read TGTGCCAGCAGGCAATTACAGGGGGCAAACTATGGCTACACCTTC. Translation gives CASRQLQGANYGYTF. The rearrangement uses TRBV28 and TRBJ1-2; 9 bases are shared with TRBD1. J lost 2 bases, V lost 6 bases, and 7 bases had no gene match. The V gene's germline CDR1 is MDHEN and CDR2 SYDVKM. This CDR3 has 15 amino acids.

V and J are TRBV9 and TRBJ1-1; maybe TRBD1 (5 bases). The CDR3 runs 15 residues. V was shortened by 3 bases and J by 2 bases, with 14 bases between the two germline ends. CDR1 and CDR2 (germline): SGDLS, YYNGEE. The chain's CDR3 is CASSADWGVNTEAFF. Written as DNA, the CDR3 is TGTGCCAGCAGCGCCGACTGGGGGGTAAACACTGAAGCTTTCTTT.

The chain carries TRBV6-5 and TRBJ2-7; D uncertain. CDR3 length: 11 amino acids. The germline gives CDR1 MNHEY, CDR2 SVGAGI. V lost 2 bases, J lost 7 bases, and 6 bases lay in between. The CDR3 loop is CASSYGGEQYF. CDR3 nucleotide sequence: TGTGCCAGCAGTTACGGCGGAGAGCAGTACTTC.